This TCR beta chain was retrieved from a study of T cell clonality in common variable immunodeficiency. General observations from the study: Fewer TCRbeta clones were shared among CVID subjects than controls. In common variable immunodeficiency, TCR beta chains reportedly carried fewer deletions and N-nucleotide insertions.

For this clone: Its target is not known. The read stops 3 residues short of the end of the CDR3; the missing end is completed from the germline J gene.

From germline, CDR1 is SNHLY and CDR2 FYNNEI. The CDR3 consists of 14 residues. V lost 9 bases to trimming and J lost 4 bases; unmatched junction nucleotides: 6. This table comes from immunoSEQ multiplex PCR, and its TCRdb copy is limited to in-frame clones, with some not included. This repertoire holds tens of thousands of clones, and none appear only once. This receptor was taken from a person aged 18-69 years in good health. Sequences were obtained from peripheral blood mononuclear cells. The chain carries TRBV2 and TRBJ2-1, with TRBD2 identical over 10 bases. Incomplete CDR3 DNA: TGTGCCAGTGACCTAGCGGGGGCGTACAATGAG. It codes for CASDLAGAYNE. From start to end, the CDR3 is CASDLAGAYNEQFF.